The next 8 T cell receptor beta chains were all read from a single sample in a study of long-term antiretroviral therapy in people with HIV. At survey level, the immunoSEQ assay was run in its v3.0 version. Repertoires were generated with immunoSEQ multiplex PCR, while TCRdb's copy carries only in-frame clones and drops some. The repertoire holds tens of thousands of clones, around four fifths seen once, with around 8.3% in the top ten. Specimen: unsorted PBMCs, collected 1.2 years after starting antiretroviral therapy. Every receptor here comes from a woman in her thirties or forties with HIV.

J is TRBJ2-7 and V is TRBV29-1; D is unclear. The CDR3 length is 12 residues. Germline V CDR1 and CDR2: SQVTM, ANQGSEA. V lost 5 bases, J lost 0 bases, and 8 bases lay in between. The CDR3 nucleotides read TGCAGCGTTTGGACGACCTCCTACGAGCAGTACTTC. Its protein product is CSVWTTSYEQYF.

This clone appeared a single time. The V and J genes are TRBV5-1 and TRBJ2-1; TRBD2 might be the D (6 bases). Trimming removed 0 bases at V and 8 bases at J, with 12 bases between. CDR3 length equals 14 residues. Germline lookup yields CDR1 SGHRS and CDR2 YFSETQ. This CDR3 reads CASSLALAFDEQFF. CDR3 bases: TGCGCCAGCAGCTTGGCACTAGCTTTCGATGAGCAGTTCTTC.

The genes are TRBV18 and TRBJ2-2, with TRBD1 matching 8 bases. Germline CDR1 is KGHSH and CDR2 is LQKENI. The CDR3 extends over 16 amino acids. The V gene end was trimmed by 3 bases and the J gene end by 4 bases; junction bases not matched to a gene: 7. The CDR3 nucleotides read TGTGCCAGCTCACCCGGACAGGGAGGTACCACCGGGGAGCTGTTTTTT. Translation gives CASSPGQGGTTGELFF.

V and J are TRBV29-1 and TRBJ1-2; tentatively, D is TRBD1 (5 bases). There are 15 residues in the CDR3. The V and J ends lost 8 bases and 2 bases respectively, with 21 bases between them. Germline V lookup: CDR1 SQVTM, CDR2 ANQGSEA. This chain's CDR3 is CSPGSRDSRNYGYTF. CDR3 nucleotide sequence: TGCAGCCCCGGGAGCCGAGACAGCCGCAACTATGGCTACACCTTC.

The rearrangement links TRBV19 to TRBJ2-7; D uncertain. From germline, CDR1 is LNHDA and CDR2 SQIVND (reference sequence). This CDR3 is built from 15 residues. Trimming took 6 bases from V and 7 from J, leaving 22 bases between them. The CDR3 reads CASSPIATIPLEQYF. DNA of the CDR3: TGTGCCAGTAGCCCTATCGCCACTATCCCTCTTGAGCAGTACTTC.

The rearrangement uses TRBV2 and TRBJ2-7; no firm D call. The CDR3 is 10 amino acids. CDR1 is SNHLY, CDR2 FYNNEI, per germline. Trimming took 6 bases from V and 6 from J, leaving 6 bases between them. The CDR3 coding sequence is TGTGCCAGCAGCCTGGCCGAGCAGTACTTC. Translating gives CASSLAEQYF.

This chain's CDR3 is CASSLESTDTQYF. Here the CDR3 DNA reads TGTGCCAGCAGCTTAGAGAGCACAGATACGCAGTATTTT. The chain has TRBV7-9 and TRBJ2-3; D is ambiguous. CDR1 and CDR2 (germline): SEHNR, FQNEAQ (reference sequence). Trimming stripped 1 base from V and 0 bases from J, with 2 bases between. This CDR3 is built from 13 residues.

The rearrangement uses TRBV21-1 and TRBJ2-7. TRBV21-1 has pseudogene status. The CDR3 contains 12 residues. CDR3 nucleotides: TGTGCCAGCAGTGGGGGCTCCTACGAGCAGTACTTC. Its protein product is CASSGGSYEQYF.